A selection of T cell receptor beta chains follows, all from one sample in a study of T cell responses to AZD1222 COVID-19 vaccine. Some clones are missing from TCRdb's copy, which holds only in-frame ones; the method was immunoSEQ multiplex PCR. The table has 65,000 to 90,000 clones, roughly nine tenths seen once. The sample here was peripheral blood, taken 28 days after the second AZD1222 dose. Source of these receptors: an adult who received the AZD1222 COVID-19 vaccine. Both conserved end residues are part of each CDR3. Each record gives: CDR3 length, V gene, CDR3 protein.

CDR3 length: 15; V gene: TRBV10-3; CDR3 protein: CAISELFQGQETQYF
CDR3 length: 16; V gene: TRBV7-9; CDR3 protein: CASSRGGLAGVDTQYF
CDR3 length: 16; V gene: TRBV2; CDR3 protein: CASSDYRGLSYNEQFF
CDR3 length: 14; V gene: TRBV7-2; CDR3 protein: CASRRSSYNSPLHF
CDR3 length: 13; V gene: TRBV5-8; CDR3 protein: CASSLSPIRGYTF
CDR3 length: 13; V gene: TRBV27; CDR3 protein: CASSPTLQETQYF
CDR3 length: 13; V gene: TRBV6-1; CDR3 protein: CASSDGTFYEQYF
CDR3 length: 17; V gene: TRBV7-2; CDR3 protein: CASSLGRDTSYNSPLHF
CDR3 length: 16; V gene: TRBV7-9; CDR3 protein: CASSPGLSQSTDTQYF
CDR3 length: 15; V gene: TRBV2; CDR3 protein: CASSDDARTTDTQYF
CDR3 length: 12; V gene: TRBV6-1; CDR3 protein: CASSEVGDTQYF
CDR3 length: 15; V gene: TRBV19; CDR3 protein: CASSPRGSEVQPQHF
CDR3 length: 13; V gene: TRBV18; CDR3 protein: CASLPGQQETQYF
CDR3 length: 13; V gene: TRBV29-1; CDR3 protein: CSVEGTSNTEAFF
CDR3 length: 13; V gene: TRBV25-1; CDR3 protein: CASRKGGNYGYTF
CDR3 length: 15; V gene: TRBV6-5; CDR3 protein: CATSPRTSSYNEQFF
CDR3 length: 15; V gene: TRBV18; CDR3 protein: CASLTTTSADNEQFF
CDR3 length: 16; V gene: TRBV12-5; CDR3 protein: CASGPRQSGLNTEAFF
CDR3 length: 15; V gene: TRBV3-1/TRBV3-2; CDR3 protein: CASSLGQANNSPLHF
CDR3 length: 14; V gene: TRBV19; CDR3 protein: CASSSSGTGYGYTF
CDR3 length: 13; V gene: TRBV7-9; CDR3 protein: CASQGASNQPQHF
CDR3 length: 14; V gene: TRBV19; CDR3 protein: CASSRQNSNQPQHF
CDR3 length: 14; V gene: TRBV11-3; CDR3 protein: CASSQSATQETQYF
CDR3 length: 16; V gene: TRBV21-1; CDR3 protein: CASRTNPKSLDNEQFF
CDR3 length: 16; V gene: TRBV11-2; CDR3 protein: CALRDRGIQSTGELFF
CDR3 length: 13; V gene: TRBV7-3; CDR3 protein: CASSLAGGETQYF
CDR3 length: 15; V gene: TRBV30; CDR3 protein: CAWSEAGGMEETQYF
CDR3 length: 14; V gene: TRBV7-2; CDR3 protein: CASSWGGAQETQYF
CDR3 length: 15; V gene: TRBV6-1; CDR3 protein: CASSEAGSLTREAFF
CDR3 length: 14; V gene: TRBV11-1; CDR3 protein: CASSFRGHPYGYTF
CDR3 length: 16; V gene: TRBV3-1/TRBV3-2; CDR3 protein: CASRGQDLSGANVLTF
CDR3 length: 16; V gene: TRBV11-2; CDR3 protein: CASSLGGGRGGTEAFF
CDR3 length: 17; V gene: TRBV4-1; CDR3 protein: CASSPHPGQGGANEQFF
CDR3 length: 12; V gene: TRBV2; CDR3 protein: CASKGSGETQYF
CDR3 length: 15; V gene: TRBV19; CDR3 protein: CASSIQASPGNTIYF
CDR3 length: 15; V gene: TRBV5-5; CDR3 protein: CASSLGLAQYTEAFF
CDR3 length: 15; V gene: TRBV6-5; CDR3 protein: CASSYEGQGQGKQYF